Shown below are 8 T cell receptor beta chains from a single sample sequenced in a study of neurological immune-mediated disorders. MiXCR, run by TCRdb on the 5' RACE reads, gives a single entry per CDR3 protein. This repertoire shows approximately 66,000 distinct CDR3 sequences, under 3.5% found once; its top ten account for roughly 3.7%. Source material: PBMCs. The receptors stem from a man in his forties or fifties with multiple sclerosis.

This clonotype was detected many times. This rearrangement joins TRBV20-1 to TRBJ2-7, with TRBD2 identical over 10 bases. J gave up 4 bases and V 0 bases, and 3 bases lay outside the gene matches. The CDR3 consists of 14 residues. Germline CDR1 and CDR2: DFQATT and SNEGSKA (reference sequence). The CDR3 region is CSARDPSGRYEQYF. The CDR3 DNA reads TGCAGTGCTAGAGATCCTAGCGGGAGATACGAGCAGTACTTC.

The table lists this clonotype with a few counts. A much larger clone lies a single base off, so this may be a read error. CDR3 loop: CAIGLLEEQYF. CDR3 sequence (DNA): TGTGCCATCGGGCTGCTCGAAGAGCAGTACTTC. This chain links TRBV10-3 with TRBJ2-7; D ambiguous. V gave up 8 bases and J gave up 7 bases, with 12 bases separating them. CDR1 is ENHRY and CDR2 is SYGVKD in the germline V gene. The CDR3 spans 11 residues.

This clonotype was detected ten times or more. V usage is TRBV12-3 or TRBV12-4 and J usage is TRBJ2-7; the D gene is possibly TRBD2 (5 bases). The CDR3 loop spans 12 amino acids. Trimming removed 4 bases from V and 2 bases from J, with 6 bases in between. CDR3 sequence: CASSYGTYEQYF. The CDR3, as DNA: TGTGCCAGCAGTTACGGGACCTACGAGCAGTACTTC.

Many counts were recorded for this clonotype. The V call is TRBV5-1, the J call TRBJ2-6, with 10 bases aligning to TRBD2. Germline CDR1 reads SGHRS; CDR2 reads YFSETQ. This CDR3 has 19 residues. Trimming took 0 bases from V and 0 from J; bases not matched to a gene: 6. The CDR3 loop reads CASSLGGSGGASGANVLTF. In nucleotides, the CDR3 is TGCGCCAGCAGCTTGGGTGGAAGCGGGGGGGCCTCTGGGGCCAACGTCCTGACTTTC.

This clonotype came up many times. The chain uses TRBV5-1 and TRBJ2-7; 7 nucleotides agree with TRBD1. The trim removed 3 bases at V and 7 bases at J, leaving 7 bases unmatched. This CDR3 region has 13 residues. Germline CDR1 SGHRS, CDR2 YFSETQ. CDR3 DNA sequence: TGCGCCAGCAGCTGGGACAGCTCGAGTGAGCAGTACTTC. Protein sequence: CASSWDSSSEQYF.

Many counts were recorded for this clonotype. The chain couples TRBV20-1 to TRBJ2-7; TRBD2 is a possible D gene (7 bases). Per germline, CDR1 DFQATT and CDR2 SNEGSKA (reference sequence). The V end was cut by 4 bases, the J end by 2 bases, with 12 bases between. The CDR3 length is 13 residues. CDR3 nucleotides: TGCAGTGCTAAAGGGGAGGGGGCCTACGAGCAGTACTTC. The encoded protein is CSAKGEGAYEQYF.

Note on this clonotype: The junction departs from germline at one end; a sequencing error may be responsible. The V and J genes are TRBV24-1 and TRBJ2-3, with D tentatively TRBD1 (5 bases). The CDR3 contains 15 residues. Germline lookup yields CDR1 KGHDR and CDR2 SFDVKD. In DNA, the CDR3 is TGTACCACAAGTGATGGGCAGGGTCTCACAGATACGCAGTATTTT. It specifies CTTSDGQGLTDTQYF.

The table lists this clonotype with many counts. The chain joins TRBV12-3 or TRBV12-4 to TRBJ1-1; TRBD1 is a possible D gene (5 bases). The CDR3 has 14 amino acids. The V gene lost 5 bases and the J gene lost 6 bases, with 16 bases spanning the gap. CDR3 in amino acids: CASSGGRAFPEAFF. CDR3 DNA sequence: TGTGCCAGCAGTGGGGGGAGGGCTTTCCCTGAAGCTTTCTTT.